The clone carrying this T cell receptor (beta chain) appeared a few times. The source of the sample is a study of beta chain features in type 1 diabetes. What was sequenced were expressed TCRB transcripts, since all of the isolated RNA had been reverse transcribed. The repertoire was sequenced with immunoSEQ multiplex PCR; TCRdb's copy has only in-frame clones and lacks some. The data hold roughly 380,000 clones, with around 19% observed a single time. This CDR3 spans 12 amino acids. Germline V lookup: CDR1 SGHTA, CDR2 FQGTGA. V lost 1 base, J lost 6 bases, and 4 bases lay in between. This chain joins TRBV7-3 and TRBJ2-1; D not certain. The sequenced material came from naive CD4+ T cells from blood. This TCR was recovered from a woman aged 18-35 years in good health. CDR3 DNA sequence: TGTGCCAGCAGCTTAAGCGGCAATGAGCAGTTCTTC. The encoded protein is CASSLSGNEQFF.